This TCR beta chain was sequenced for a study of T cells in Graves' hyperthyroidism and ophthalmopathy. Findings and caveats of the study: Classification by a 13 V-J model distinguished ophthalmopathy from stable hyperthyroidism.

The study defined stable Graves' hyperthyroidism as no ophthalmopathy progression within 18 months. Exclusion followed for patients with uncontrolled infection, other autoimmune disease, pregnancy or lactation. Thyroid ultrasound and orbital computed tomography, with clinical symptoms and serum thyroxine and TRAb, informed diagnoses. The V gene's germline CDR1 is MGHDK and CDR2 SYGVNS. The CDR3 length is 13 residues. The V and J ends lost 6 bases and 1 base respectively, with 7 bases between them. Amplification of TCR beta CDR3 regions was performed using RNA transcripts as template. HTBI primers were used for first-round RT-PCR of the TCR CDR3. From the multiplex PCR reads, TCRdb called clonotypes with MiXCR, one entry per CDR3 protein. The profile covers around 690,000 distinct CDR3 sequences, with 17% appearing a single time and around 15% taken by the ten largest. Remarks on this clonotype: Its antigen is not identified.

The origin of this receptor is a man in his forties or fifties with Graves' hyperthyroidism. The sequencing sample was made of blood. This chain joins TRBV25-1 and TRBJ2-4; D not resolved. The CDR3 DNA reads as TGTGCCAGCAGAGGGTCGGCCAAAAACATTCAGTACTTC. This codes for CASRGSAKNIQYF.